These 24 T cell receptor beta chains were all obtained from the same sample, sequenced in a study of blood T cell repertoires in COVID-19. Data came from immunoSEQ multiplex PCR; TCRdb stores just in-frame clones and leaves some out. This sample has around 98,000 clones, with roughly 84% found just once. Sequenced material: peripheral blood. The receptors come from a woman aged 60-70 years with acute or convalescent COVID-19.

V is TRBV18 and J is TRBJ1-4; 9 bases fit TRBD1. The CDR3 sequence is 14 residues long. The V and J ends lost 3 bases and 10 bases, in that order; junction bases with no gene match: 6. Germline CDR1 KGHSH, CDR2 LQKENI. CDR3 residues: CASSPGTGKGKLFF. The CDR3 bases are TGTGCCAGCTCACCCGGGACAGGGAAAGGAAAACTGTTTTTT.

This clone was detected only once. This chain connects TRBV19 to TRBJ1-5, with TRBD1 identical over 9 bases. Germline CDR1 LNHDA, CDR2 SQIVND (reference sequence). CDR3 length equals 17 residues. J gave up 1 base and V 9 bases, and 13 bases lay outside the gene matches. This CDR3 is CASRKQPGQGSNQPQHF. CDR3 nucleotide sequence: TGTGCCAGCCGCAAACAGCCGGGACAGGGAAGCAATCAGCCCCAGCATTTT.

The rearrangement uses TRBV7-6 and TRBJ1-6; D not certain. V was trimmed by 0 bases and J by 7 bases, leaving 4 bases between them. The CDR3 length is 13 residues. Germline V gene lookup returns CDR1 SGHVS and CDR2 FNYEAQ. CDR3 coding DNA: TGTGCCAGCAGCTTAGCGCGGAATTCACCCCTCCACTTT. Its protein product is CASSLARNSPLHF.

The rearrangement uses TRBV9 and TRBJ1-4; D possibly corresponds to TRBD1 (5 bases). The CDR3 has 15 residues. The V end lost 3 bases, the J end lost 7 bases, and 16 bases lay between the germline ends. CDR1 and CDR2 (germline): SGDLS, YYNGEE. The CDR3 spells CASSAERGAREKLFF. The CDR3 region has the DNA TGTGCCAGCAGCGCAGAGCGTGGGGCTCGTGAAAAACTGTTTTTT.

V and J are TRBV6-5 and TRBJ1-1; 8 bases agree with TRBD1. After removal of 5 bases from V and 4 bases from J, the junction contained 6 bases not matched to a gene. CDR1 is MNHEY, CDR2 SVGAGI, per germline. The CDR3 has 14 amino acids. The CDR3 DNA reads as TGTGCCAGCAGTACACGCGACAGGGGCACTGAAGCTTTCTTT. It codes for CASSTRDRGTEAFF.

This sequence joins TRBV2 and TRBJ2-7; possibly TRBD1 for D (5 bases). V lost 6 bases and J lost 6, with 21 bases in between. Germline CDR1 is SNHLY and CDR2 is FYNNEI. The CDR3 length is 15 residues. In DNA, the CDR3 is TGTGCCAGCAGCGCCGGTGGAAGTGGGGCTGGCGAGCAGTACTTC. Its protein is CASSAGGSGAGEQYF.

The rearrangement links TRBV6-5 to TRBJ2-2; 7 nucleotides match TRBD1. The CDR3 length is 11 residues. From germline, CDR1 is MNHEY and CDR2 SVGAGI. V was clipped by 4 bases and J by 16 bases; unmatched bases: 6. CDR3 sequence reads: CASSSPGQWFF. The CDR3 region has the DNA TGTGCCAGCAGTTCTCCGGGACAGTGGTTTTTT.

The J gene is TRBJ2-5, the V gene TRBV18; 9 positions match TRBD1. This CDR3 region has 15 residues. CDR1 and CDR2 from the germline V gene are KGHSH and LQKENI. V shed 4 bases and J 5 bases; nucleotides not matched to a gene: 8. CDR3 sequence: CASSHRDRVSETQYF. As DNA, the CDR3 is TGTGCCAGCTCACATCGGGACAGGGTATCGGAGACCCAGTACTTC.

In this sample, this clone turned up a few times. The chain uses TRBV28 and TRBJ2-7, with 8 positions matching TRBD2. The trim removed 5 bases at V and 4 bases at J, leaving 7 bases unmatched. The CDR3 length is 14 residues. CDR1 MDHEN and CDR2 SYDVKM come from the germline V gene. In DNA, the CDR3 is TGTGCCAGCAGTACCCTCGGGACTAGTTACGAGCAGTACTTC. As protein: CASSTLGTSYEQYF.

The chain links TRBV2 to TRBJ2-5, with a possible D match to TRBD2 (5 bases). This CDR3 contains 13 residues. Between the trimmed V and J ends, which lost 8 bases and 5 bases, there was a span of 15 bases. Germline-derived CDR1 and CDR2 are SNHLY and FYNNEI. CDR3 sequence: CASGRDRGETQYF. Written as DNA, the CDR3 is TGTGCCAGCGGTAGAGATAGAGGGGAGACCCAGTACTTC.

The chain uses TRBV4-3 and TRBJ1-6, with 7 bases that match TRBD1. V shed 0 bases and J 9 bases; nucleotides not matched to a gene: 5. The CDR3 is 15 residues long. The germline CDR1 and CDR2 sequences are LGHNA and YSLEER. CDR3 in DNA: TGCGCCAGCAGCCAAGACGTTAACAGGGGTTCACCCCTCCACTTT. Its protein product is CASSQDVNRGSPLHF.

The chain joins TRBV12-3 or TRBV12-4 to TRBJ2-7, with D hard to call. The CDR3 contains 13 residues. V lost 4 bases and J lost 0, with 7 bases in between. The CDR3 spells CASSWSSSYEQYF. The CDR3 DNA follows: TGTGCCAGCAGTTGGAGCAGCTCCTACGAGCAGTACTTC.

The rearrangement joins TRBV28 to TRBJ2-7; TRBD1 aligns across 9 bases. CDR3 length equals 15 residues. CDR1 is MDHEN, CDR2 SYDVKM, per germline. The J segment lost 4 bases and the V segment lost 2 bases, leaving 6 bases of the junction unmatched. In nucleotides, the CDR3 is TGTGCCAGCAGTTTAGGCACAGGGGGCCCATACGAGCAGTACTTC. Encoded protein: CASSLGTGGPYEQYF.

The chain combines TRBV5-6 with TRBJ2-1; 10 bases line up with TRBD2. Trimming took 1 base from V and 10 from J; bases not matched to a gene: 8. Germline loops: CDR1 SGHDT, CDR2 YYEEEE. The CDR3 sequence is 15 residues long. Here the CDR3 reads CASSLPAGGFGEQFF. The DNA for the CDR3 is TGTGCCAGCAGCTTGCCAGCGGGGGGGTTTGGGGAGCAGTTCTTC.

V and J are TRBV2 and TRBJ1-2; the D is unclear. The CDR3 runs 12 residues. With 6 bases removed from V and 4 bases from J, the gap between germline ends came to 9 bases. The germline CDR1 and CDR2 sequences are SNHLY and FYNNEI. The CDR3 nucleotides are TGTGCCAGCAGGGAACGGAGCTATGGCTACACCTTC. Its protein product is CASRERSYGYTF.

The chain employs TRBV12-3 or TRBV12-4 and TRBJ1-2, with D perhaps matching TRBD1 (5 bases). The ends were cut back, 5 bases at V and 4 bases at J, with 11 bases in the middle. This CDR3 is 13 amino acids long. The CDR3 bases are TGTGCCAGCAGTCCCCGGGGGACCTATGGCTACACCTTC. Translated, it gives CASSPRGTYGYTF.

The chain employs TRBV7-9 and TRBJ1-3, with D perhaps TRBD1 (5 bases). The CDR3 consists of 13 residues. Trimming stripped 5 bases from V and 1 base from J, with 6 bases between. CDR1 is SEHNR and CDR2 is FQNEAQ in the germline V gene (reference sequence). This CDR3 reads CASSQGSGNTIYF. CDR3 in DNA: TGTGCCAGCAGCCAGGGTTCTGGAAACACCATATATTTT.

This chain uses TRBV5-5 with TRBJ2-7; 9 nucleotides agree with TRBD1. Unmatched junction bases numbered 14, after V lost 4 bases and J lost 9 bases. This CDR3 is 15 amino acids long. Germline assignment: CDR1 SGHKS and CDR2 YYEKEE (reference sequence). CDR3 coding DNA: TGTGCCAGCAGCACCTCCGGGACAGGGCTCCGGGGGCAGTACTTC. This translates into CASSTSGTGLRGQYF.

This clone is a singleton in its sample. The chain carries TRBV28 and TRBJ1-5, with D maybe TRBD1 (5 bases). Trimming took off 3 bases at V and 4 bases at J, with 10 bases between the two ends. This CDR3 comprises 14 residues. In germline, CDR1 is MDHEN, CDR2 SYDVKM. The CDR3: CASSFSRANQPQHF. The CDR3 DNA reads TGTGCCAGCAGTTTCTCCAGGGCGAATCAGCCCCAGCATTTT.

V and J are TRBV5-6 and TRBJ1-6; 7 bases are shared with TRBD1. CDR1 and CDR2 (germline): SGHDT, YYEEEE. CDR3 size: 17 residues. The V gene end was trimmed by 4 bases and the J gene end by 3 bases; junction bases not matched to a gene: 10. The CDR3 bases are TGTGCCAGCAGCCAATCCAGAAGACAGGGCTATAATTCACCCCTCCACTTT. This gives the protein CASSQSRRQGYNSPLHF.

This clone has more than one count but fewer than ten. The chain joins TRBV6-1 to TRBJ2-7; TRBD2 matches at 8 bases. Germline lookup yields CDR1 MNHNS and CDR2 SASEGT. This CDR3 region has 15 residues. V shed 3 bases, J shed 3 bases, and the junction held 7 bases outside the gene matches. CDR3 bases: TGTGCCAGCAGTGATATGTGGCGGGGGGACTACGAGCAGTACTTC. Protein: CASSDMWRGDYEQYF.

The chain recombines TRBV7-2 with TRBJ1-2; 9 positions agree with TRBD1. The germline V gene encodes CDR1 SGHTA and CDR2 FQGNSA. V shed 5 bases and J 13 bases; nucleotides not matched to a gene: 8. This CDR3 is built from 12 residues. The CDR3 loop reads CASSRDRAGGTF. In nucleotides, the CDR3 is TGTGCCAGCAGCCGGGACAGGGCTGGCGGCACCTTC.

This chain links TRBV4-3 with TRBJ1-6; a possible D gene is TRBD1 (5 bases). This CDR3 region has 16 residues. V lost 0 bases and J 9 bases, leaving 15 bases between the germline ends. Germline-derived CDR1 and CDR2 are LGHNA and YSLEER. CDR3 loop: CASSQDSGRGGSPLHF. CDR3 coding DNA: TGCGCCAGCAGCCAAGATTCAGGGAGGGGAGGTTCACCCCTCCACTTT.

The V gene is TRBV28, the J gene TRBJ1-2; TRBD1 aligns across 10 bases. There are 17 residues in the CDR3. Germline V gives CDR1 MDHEN, CDR2 SYDVKM. V lost 5 bases, J lost 4 bases, and 13 bases stayed unmatched. CDR3 protein: CASSQTGQGTWSYGYTF. CDR3 DNA sequence: TGTGCCAGCAGTCAGACGGGACAGGGGACCTGGAGCTATGGCTACACCTTC.